Reported below is one T cell receptor beta chain. Its target is not known. Looked up from germline, CDR1 is MNHEY and CDR2 is SMNVEV (reference sequence). Trimming removed 6 bases from V and 3 bases from J, with 23 bases in between. The CDR3 runs 17 residues. The entry originates in a study of T cell responses to AZD1222 COVID-19 vaccine. General study points: Donors were chiefly white British, with a greater number of females, and clonal diversity was perhaps underestimated.

TCRdb's copy holds only in-frame clones and misses some; the assay was immunoSEQ multiplex PCR. The data hold roughly 130,000 clones, with around 85% observed a single time. The genes are TRBV27 and TRBJ2-5; D remains ambiguous. Sequencing used peripheral blood, obtained on day 0 of AZD1222 vaccination. The sequence came from an adult in good health. The CDR3 coding sequence is TGTGCCAGCAGCCGTGCCTTCACCACTGATACCAAAGAGACCCAGTACTTC. Protein: CASSRAFTTDTKETQYF.